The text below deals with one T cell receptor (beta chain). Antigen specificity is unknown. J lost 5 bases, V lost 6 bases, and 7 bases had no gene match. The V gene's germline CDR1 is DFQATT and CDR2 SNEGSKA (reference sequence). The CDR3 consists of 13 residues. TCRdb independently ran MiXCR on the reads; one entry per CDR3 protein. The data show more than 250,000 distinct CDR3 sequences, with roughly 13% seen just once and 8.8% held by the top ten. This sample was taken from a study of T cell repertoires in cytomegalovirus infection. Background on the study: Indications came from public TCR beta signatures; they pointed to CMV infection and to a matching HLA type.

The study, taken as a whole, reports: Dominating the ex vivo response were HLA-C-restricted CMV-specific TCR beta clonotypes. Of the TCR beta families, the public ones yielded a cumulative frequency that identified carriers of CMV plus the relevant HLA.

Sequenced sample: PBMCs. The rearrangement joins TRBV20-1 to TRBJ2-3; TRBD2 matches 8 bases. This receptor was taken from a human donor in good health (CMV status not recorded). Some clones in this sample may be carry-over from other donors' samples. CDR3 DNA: TGCAGTGCGGGGGCGGGAGGCATAGATACGCAGTATTTT. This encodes CSAGAGGIDTQYF.